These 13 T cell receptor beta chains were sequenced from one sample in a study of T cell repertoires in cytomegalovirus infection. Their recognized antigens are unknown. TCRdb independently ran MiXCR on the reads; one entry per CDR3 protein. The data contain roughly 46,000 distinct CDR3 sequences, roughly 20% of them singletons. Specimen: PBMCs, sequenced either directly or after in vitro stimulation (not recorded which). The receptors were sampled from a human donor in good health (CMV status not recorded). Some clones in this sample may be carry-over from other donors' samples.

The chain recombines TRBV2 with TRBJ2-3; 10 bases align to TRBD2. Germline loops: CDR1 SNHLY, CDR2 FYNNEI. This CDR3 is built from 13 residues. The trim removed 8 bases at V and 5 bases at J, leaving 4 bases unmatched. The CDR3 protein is CASSSGRGDTQYF. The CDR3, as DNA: TGTGCCAGCTCTAGCGGGAGAGGAGATACGCAGTATTTT.

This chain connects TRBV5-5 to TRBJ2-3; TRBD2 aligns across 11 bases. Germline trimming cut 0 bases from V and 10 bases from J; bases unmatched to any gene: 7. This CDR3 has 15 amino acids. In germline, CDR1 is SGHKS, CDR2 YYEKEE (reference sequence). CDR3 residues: CASSLVAGGSPPQYF. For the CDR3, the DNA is TGTGCCAGCAGCTTGGTAGCGGGAGGGTCCCCCCCGCAGTATTTT.

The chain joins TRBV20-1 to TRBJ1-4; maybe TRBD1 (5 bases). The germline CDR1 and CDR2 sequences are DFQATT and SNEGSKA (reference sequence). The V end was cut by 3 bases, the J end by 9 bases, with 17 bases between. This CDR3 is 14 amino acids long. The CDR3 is CSASGHPPGKKLFF. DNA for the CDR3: TGCAGTGCTAGTGGACACCCGCCGGGTAAAAAACTGTTTTTT.

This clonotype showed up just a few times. CDR3 in amino acids: CASTLGNEQFF. The CDR3 nucleotides read TGTGCCAGCACCCTTGGCAATGAGCAGTTCTTC. The chain employs TRBV5-4 and TRBJ2-1; D not certain. The CDR3 has 11 residues. V lost 6 bases and J 6 bases, leaving 7 bases between the germline ends. Germline assignment: CDR1 SGHNT and CDR2 YYREEE (reference sequence).

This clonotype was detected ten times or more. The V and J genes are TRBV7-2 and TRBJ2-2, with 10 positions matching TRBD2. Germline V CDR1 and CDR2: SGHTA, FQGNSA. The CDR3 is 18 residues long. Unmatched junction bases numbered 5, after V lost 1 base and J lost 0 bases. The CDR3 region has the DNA TGTGCCAGCAGCTTAGTGGCCGGACTAGCGGCGAACACCGGGGAGCTGTTTTTT. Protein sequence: CASSLVAGLAANTGELFF.

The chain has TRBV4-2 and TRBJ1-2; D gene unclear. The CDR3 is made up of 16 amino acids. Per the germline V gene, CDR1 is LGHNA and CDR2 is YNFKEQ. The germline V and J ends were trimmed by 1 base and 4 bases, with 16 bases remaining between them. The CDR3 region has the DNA TGTGCCAGCAGCCAAGTTAGTCCTGGATTAACCTATGGCTACACCTTC. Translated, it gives CASSQVSPGLTYGYTF.

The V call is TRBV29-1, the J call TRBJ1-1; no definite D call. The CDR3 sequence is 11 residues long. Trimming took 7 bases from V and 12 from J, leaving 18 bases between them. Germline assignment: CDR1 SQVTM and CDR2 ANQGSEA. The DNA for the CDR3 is TGCAGCGCCCCTTTGACGGGCGCGACTTTCTTT. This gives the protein CSAPLTGATFF.

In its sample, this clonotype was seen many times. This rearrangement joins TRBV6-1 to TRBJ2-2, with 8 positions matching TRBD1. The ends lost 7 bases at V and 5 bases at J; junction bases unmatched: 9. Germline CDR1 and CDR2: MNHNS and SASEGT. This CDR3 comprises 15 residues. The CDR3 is CASMPQGVWTGELFF. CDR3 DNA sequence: TGTGCCAGCATGCCACAGGGGGTTTGGACCGGGGAGCTGTTTTTT.

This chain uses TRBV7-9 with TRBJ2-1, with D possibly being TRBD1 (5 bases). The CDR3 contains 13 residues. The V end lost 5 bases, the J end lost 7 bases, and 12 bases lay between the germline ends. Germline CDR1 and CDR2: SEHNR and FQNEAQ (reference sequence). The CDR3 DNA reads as TGTGCCAGCAGCCCCCCAGGGTCAAATGAGCAGTTCTTC. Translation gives CASSPPGSNEQFF.

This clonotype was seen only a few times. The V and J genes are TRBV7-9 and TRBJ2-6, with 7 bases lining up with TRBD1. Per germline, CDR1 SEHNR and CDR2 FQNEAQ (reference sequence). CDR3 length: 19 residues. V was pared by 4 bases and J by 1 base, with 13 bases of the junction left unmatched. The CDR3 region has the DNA TGTGCCAGCAGCTGGAGTTGGGGCAGGGGGACGTCTGGGGCCAACGTCCTGACTTTC. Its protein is CASSWSWGRGTSGANVLTF.

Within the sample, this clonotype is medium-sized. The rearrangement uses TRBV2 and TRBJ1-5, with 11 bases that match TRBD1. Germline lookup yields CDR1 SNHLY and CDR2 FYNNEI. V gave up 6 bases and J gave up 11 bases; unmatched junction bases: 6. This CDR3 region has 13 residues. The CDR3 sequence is CASRGTGGSAQHF. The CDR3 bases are TGTGCCAGCAGAGGGACAGGGGGATCCGCCCAGCATTTT.

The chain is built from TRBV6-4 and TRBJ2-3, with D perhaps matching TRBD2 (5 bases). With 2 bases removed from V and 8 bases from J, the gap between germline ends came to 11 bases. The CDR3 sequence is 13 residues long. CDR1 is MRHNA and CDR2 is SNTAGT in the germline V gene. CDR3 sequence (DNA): TGTGCCAGCAGTGACGACCGTCGGGGTACGCAGTATTTT. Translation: CASSDDRRGTQYF.

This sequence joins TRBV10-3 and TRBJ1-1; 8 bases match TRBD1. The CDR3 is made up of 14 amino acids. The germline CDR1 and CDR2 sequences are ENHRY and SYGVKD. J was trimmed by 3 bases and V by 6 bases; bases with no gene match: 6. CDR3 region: CAIRRLDRDTEAFF. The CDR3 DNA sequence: TGTGCCATCAGACGTTTGGACAGGGACACTGAAGCTTTCTTT.